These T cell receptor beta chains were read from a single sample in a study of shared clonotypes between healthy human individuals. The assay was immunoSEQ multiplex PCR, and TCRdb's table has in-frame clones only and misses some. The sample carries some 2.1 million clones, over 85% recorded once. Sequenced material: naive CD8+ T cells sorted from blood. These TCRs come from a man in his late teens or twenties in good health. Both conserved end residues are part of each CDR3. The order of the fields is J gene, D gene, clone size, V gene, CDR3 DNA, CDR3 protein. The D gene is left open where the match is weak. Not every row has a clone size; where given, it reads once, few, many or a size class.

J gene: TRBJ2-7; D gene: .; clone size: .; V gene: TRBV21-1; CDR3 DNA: TGTGCCAGCGGACAGGGACAGGCCCCCGTCTCCTACGAGCAGTACTTC; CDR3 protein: CASGQGQAPVSYEQYF
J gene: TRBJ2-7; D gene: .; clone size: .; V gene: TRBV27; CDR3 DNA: TGTGCCAGCAGTTTTCTGGGATCCTACGAGCAGTACTTC; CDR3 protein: CASSFLGSYEQYF
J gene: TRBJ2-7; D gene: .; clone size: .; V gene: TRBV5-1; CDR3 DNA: TGCGCCAGCAGCTTTGACAGCTTCTCCTACGAGCAGTACTTC; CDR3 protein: CASSFDSFSYEQYF
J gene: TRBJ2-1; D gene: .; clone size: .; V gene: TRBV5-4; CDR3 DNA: TGTGCCAGCTGGGAGGCGGGGGCGAATTCCTACAATGAGCAGTTCTTC; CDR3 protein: CASWEAGANSYNEQFF
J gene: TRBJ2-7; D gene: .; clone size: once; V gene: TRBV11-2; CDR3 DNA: TGTGCCAGCAGCTTAGTAAGAGGGTTGGGAGGCTACGAGCAGTACTTC; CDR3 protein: CASSLVRGLGGYEQYF
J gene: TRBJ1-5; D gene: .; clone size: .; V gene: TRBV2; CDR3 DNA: TGTGCCAGCGGCCGTTATAGCAATCAGCCCCAGCATTTT; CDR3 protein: CASGRYSNQPQHF
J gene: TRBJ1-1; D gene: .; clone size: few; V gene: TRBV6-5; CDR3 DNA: TGTGCCAGCAGGGTGAACACTGAAGCTTTCTTT; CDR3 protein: CASRVNTEAFF
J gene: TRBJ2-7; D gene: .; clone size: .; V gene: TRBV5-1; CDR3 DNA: TGCGCCAGCAGCTTGCTCTTTCCCGGGGAACCTCCCTACGAGCAGTACTTC; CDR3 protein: CASSLLFPGEPPYEQYF
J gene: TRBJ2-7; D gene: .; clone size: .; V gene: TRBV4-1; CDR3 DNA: TGCGCCAGCAGCCAAGATCCCAGATACGAGCAGTACTTC; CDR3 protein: CASSQDPRYEQYF
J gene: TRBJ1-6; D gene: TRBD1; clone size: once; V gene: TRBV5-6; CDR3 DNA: TGTGCCAGCAGCTTGGAGACAGGGGGCTATAATTCACCCCTCCACTTT; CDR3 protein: CASSLETGGYNSPLHF
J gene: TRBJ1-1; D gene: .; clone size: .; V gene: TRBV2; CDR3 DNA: TGTGCCAGCAGTGAAGGAATCACCATGAACACTGAAGCTTTCTTT; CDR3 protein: CASSEGITMNTEAFF
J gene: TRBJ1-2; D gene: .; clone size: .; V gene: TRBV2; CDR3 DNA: TGTGCCAGCCGGGAGGGGTATGGCTACACCTTC; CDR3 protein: CASREGYGYTF
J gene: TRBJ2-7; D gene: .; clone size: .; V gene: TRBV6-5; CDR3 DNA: TGTGCCAGCAGTTGGGTCTACGAGCAGTACTTC; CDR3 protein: CASSWVYEQYF
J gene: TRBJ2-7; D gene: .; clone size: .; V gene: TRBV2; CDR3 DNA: TGTGCCAGCAGTGAGGGGCAGGGTAATTCCTACGAGCAGTACTTC; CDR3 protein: CASSEGQGNSYEQYF
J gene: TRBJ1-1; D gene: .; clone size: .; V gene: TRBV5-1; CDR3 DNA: TGCGCCAGCAGCTTCAGGGATCTGAACACTGAAGCTTTCTTT; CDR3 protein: CASSFRDLNTEAFF
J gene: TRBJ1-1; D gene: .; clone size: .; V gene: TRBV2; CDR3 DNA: TGTGCCTACAAAGGGCAGGTCGGGACTGAAGCTTTCTTT; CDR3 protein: CAYKGQVGTEAFF
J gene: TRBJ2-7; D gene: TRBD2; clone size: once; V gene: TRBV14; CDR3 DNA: TGTGCCAGCAGCCAAGAACGCCTAGCGGGATTGTATAAAGAGCAGTACTTC; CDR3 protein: CASSQERLAGLYKEQYF
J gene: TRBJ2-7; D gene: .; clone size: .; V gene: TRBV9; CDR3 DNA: TGTGCCAGCAGCGTAGCCAGGGTAGGTTCCTACGAGCAGTACTTC; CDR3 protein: CASSVARVGSYEQYF
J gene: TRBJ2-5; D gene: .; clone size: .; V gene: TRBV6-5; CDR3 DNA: TGTGCCAGCAGGACAGCCTGGGGGACCCAGTACTTC; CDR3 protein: CASRTAWGTQYF
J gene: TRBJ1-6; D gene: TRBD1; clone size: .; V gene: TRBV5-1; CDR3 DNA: TGCGCCAGCAGCACATCGGACAGGGGGAGCTCCTATAATTCACCCCTCCACTTT; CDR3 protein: CASSTSDRGSSYNSPLHF
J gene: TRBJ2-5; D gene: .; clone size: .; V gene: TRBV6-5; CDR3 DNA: TGTGCCAGCAGTTACTCTAGCGGAGACCTCCAAGAGACCCAGTACTTC; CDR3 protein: CASSYSSGDLQETQYF
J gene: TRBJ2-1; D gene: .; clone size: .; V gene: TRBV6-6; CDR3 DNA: TGTGCCAGCAGTTATCTTGGACAACCAGATGAGCAGTTCTTC; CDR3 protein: CASSYLGQPDEQFF
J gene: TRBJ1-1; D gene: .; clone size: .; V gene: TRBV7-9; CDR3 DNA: TGTGCCAGCAGCTCTTCAGGGGTGAACACTGAAGCTTTCTTT; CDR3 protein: CASSSSGVNTEAFF
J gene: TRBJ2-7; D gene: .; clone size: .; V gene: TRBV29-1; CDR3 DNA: TGCAGCGGCCTAACAGGGACCGAGCAGTACTTC; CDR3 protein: CSGLTGTEQYF
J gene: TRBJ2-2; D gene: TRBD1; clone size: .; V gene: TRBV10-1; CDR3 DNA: TGCGCCAGCAGTCGAGACAGGGCGATGGCCGGGGAGCTGTTTTTT; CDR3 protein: CASSRDRAMAGELFF
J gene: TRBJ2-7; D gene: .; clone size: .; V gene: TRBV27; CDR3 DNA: TGTGCCAGCAGTTTCGGCAGGGGTCCCAACTACGAGCAGTACTTC; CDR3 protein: CASSFGRGPNYEQYF
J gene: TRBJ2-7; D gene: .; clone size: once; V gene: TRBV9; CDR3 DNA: TGTGCCAGCAGCGACGGACTCACCCAGTACTTC; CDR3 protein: CASSDGLTQYF
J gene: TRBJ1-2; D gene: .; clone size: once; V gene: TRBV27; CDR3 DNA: TGTGCCAGCAGTTCTGGGCTTGGAGGCTACACCTTC; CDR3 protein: CASSSGLGGYTF
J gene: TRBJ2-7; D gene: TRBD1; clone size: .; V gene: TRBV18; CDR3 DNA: TGTGCCAGCTCTGGCCGGGACAGGACCTACGAGCAGTACTTC; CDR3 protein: CASSGRDRTYEQYF
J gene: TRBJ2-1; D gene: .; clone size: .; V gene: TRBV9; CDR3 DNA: TGTGCCAGCAGCGTGTGGGGGGACAATGAGCAGTTCTTC; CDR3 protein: CASSVWGDNEQFF